Sequencing of this TCR beta chain was carried out in a study of T cells in Graves' hyperthyroidism and ophthalmopathy. Study results and limitations: Separation of ophthalmopathy from stable hyperthyroidism was achieved by a 13 V-J model.

This CDR3 comprises 16 residues. The V and J ends lost 0 bases and 2 bases respectively, with 14 bases between them. Germline values: CDR1 SGHDN, CDR2 FVKESK. About this clonotype itself: What it recognizes is unknown.

Diagnosis of hyperthyroidism was new in patients aged 18 to 65, and its duration was under 2 months. PBMCs came from 10 ml fresh peripheral blood. Amplification of TCR beta CDR3 regions was performed using RNA transcripts as template. Carried out on the TCR CDR3, a first-round RT-PCR used the HTBI primer set. TCRdb analysed the multiplex PCR reads with MiXCR anew, one entry per CDR3 protein. Of hundreds of thousands of distinct CDR3 sequences listed, 35% are singletons. The clonotype comes from a woman aged 35 to 49 with Graves' hyperthyroidism. The J gene is TRBJ2-7, the V gene TRBV14; D ambiguous. Sequences were obtained from blood. CDR3 sequence reads: CASSQDGPTNTYEQYF. CDR3 sequence (DNA): TGTGCCAGCAGCCAAGACGGGCCGACCAACACCTACGAGCAGTACTTC.